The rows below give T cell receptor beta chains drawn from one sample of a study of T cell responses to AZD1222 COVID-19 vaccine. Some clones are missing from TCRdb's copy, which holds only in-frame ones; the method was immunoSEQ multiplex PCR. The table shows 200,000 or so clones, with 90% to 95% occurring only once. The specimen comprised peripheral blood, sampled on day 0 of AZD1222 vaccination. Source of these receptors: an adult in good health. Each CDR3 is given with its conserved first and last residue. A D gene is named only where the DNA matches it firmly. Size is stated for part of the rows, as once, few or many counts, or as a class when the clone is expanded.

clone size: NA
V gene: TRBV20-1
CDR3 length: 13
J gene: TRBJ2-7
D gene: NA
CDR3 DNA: TGCAGTGCTAGTATACTAGTCAAGTACGAGCAGTACTTC
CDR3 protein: CSASILVKYEQYF

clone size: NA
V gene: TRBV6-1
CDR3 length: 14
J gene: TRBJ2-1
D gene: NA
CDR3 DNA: TGTGCCAGCAGTGAACTAGCGCCCGGGAGTGAGCAGTTCTTC
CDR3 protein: CASSELAPGSEQFF

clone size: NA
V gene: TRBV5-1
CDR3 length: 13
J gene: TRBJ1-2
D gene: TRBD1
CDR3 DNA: TGCGCCAGCAGCCCCCAGGGGGGCTTCGGCTACACCTTC
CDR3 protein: CASSPQGGFGYTF

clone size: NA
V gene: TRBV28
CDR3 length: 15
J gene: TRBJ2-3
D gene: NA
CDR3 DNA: TGTGCCAGCAGTTTAAGGACAGTCCTTACAGATACGCAGTATTTT
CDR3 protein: CASSLRTVLTDTQYF

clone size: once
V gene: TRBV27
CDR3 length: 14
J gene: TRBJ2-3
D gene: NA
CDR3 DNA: TGTGCCAGCAGTTTATCAATCCCACCCGCTACGCAGTATTTT
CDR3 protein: CASSLSIPPATQYF

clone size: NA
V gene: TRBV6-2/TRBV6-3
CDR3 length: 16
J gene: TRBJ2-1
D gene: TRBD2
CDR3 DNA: TGTGCCAGCAGCCAAGAGGCGGGACTAGCGGACAGTGAGCAGTTCTTC
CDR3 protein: CASSQEAGLADSEQFF

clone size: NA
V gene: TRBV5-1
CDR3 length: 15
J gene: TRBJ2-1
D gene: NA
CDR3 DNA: TGCGCCAGCAGCTTGTTTACAGGAACCTACAATGAGCAGTTCTTC
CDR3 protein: CASSLFTGTYNEQFF

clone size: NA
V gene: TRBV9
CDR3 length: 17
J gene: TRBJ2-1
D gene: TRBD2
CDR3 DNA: TGTGCCAGCAGCGTAGGTCTCGCGGGGGTGATGGACAATGAGCAGTTCTTC
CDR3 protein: CASSVGLAGVMDNEQFF

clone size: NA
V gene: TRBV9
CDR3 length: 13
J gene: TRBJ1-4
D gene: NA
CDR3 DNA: TGTGCCAGCAGCCGAGGGCAGGGGGAAAAACTGTTTTTT
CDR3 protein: CASSRGQGEKLFF

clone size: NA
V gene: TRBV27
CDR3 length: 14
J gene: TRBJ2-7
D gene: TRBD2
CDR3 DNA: TGTGCCAGCAGGTTAGCGGGAGGGGCCTACGAGCAGTACTTC
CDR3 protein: CASRLAGGAYEQYF

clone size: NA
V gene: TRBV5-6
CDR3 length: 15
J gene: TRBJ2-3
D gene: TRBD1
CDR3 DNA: TGTGCCAGCAGCCCCGGGACAGGGGTGGCAGATACGCAGTATTTT
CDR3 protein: CASSPGTGVADTQYF

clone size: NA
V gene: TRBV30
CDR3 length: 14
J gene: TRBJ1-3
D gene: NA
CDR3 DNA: TGTGCCTGGAGTAACCCGAGCTCTGGAAACACCATATATTTT
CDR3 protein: CAWSNPSSGNTIYF

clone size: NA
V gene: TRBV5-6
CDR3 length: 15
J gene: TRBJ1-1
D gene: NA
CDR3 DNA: TGTGCCAGCAGCCCGGTTGGGGGCATGAACACTGAAGCTTTCTTT
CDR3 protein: CASSPVGGMNTEAFF

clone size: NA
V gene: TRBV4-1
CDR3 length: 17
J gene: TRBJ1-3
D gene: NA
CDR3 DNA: TGCGCCAGCAGCCGGGCAGGGACGTCCAACGTAGGAAACACCATATATTTT
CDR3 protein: CASSRAGTSNVGNTIYF

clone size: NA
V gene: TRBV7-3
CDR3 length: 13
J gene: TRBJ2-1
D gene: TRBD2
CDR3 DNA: TGTGCCAGCAGCTTGACTAGCGCCGATGAGCAGTTCTTC
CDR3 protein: CASSLTSADEQFF

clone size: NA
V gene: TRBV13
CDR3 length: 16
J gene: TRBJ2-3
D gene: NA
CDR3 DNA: TGTGCCAGCAGCTTAGTCGGGGGATCGCTCACAGATACGCAGTATTTT
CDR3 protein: CASSLVGGSLTDTQYF

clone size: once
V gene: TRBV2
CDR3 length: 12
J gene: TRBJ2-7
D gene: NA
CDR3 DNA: TGTGCCAGCAGTGCGAGCTCCTACGAGCAGTACTTC
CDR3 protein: CASSASSYEQYF

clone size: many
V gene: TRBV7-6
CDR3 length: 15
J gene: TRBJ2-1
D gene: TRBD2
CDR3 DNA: TGTGCCAGCAGCCCCGGGGGTAGCGGGACATATGAGCAGTTCTTC
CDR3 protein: CASSPGGSGTYEQFF

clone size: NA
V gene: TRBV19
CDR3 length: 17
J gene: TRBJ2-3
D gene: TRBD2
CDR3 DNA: TGTGCCAGTAGACTCCATCCGGGACTAGGTTCCACAGATACGCAGTATTTT
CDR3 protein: CASRLHPGLGSTDTQYF

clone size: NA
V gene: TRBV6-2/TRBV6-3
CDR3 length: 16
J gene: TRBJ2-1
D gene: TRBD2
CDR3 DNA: TGTGCCAGCAGTTACCGTACGACTAGCGCCTACAATGAGCAGTTCTTC
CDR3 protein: CASSYRTTSAYNEQFF

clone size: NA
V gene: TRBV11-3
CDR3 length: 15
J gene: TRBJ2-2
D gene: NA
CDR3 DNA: TGTGCCAGCAGCCCTCGGACAGTTGGGACCGGGGAGCTGTTTTTT
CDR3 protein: CASSPRTVGTGELFF

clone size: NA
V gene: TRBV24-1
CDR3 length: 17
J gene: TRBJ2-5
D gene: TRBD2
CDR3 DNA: TGTGCCACCAGTGACACCTGGGCTAGCGGGAGACAAGAGACCCAGTACTTC
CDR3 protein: CATSDTWASGRQETQYF

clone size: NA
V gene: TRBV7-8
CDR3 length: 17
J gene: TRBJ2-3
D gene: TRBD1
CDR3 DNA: TGTGCCAGCAGCCACATCGCGGGACAGGGGGCATCAGATACGCAGTATTTT
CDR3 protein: CASSHIAGQGASDTQYF

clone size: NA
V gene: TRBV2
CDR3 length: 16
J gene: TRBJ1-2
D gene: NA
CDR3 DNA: TGTGCCAGCAACCCTCTTATAGAGACATCCAACTATGGCTACACCTTC
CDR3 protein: CASNPLIETSNYGYTF

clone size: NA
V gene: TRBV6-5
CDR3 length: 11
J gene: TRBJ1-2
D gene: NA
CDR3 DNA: TGTGCCAGCAGAACACAGTATGGCTACACCTTC
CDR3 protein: CASRTQYGYTF

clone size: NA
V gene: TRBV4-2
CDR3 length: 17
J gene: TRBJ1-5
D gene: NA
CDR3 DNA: TGTGCCAGCAGCCAAGATCTTCGACAGTGGGGCAATCAGCCCCAGCATTTT
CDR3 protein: CASSQDLRQWGNQPQHF

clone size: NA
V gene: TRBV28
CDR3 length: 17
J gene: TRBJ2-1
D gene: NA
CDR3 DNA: TGTGCCAGCGTCGACCTAAGCTCCCCTGTCTTCTACAATGAGCAGTTCTTC
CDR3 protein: CASVDLSSPVFYNEQFF

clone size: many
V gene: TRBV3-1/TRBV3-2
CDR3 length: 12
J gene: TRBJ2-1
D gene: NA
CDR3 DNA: TGTGCCAGCAGCCAAGGGCCGGTGGGGCAGTTCTTC
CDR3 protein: CASSQGPVGQFF

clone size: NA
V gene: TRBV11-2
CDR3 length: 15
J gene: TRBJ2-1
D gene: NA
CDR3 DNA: TGTGCCAGCAGCTCAGGCGAGAGTGGGTACAATGAGCAGTTCTTC
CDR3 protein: CASSSGESGYNEQFF

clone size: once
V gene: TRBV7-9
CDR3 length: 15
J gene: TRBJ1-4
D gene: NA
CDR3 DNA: TGTGCCAGCAGCTTAGCGTGGCAGGTGGATGAAAAACTGTTTTTT
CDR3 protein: CASSLAWQVDEKLFF

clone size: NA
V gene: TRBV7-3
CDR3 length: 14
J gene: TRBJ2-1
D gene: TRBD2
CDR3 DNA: TGTGCCAGCAGCTGGACTAGCGGGGGGAATGAGCAGTTCTTC
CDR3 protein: CASSWTSGGNEQFF

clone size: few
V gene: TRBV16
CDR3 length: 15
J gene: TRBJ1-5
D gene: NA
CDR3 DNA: TGTGCCAGCAGCCATGCGGGAATGAGCAATCAGCCCCAGCATTTT
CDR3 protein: CASSHAGMSNQPQHF

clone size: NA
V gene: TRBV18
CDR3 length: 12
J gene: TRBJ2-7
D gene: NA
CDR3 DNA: TGTGCCAGCTCCCCTTCTATGAACGAGCAGTACTTC
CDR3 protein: CASSPSMNEQYF

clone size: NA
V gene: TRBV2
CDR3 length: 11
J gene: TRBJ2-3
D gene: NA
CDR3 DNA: TGTGCCACCCGGAGTAGGAATACGCAGTATTTT
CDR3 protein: CATRSRNTQYF

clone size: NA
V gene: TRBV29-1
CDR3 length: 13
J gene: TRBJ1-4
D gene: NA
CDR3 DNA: TGCAGTATTCGGACATGGGTAAATGAAAAACTGTTTTTT
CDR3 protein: CSIRTWVNEKLFF

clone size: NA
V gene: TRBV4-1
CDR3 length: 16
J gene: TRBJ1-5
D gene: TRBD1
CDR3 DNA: TGCGCCAGCAGCCAACTCGGGACAGGGTTCAATCAGCCCCAGCATTTT
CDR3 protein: CASSQLGTGFNQPQHF

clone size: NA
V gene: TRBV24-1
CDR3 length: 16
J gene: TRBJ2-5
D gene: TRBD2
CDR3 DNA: TGTGCCACCAGTGATTTGGGGACTAGCCCGCCGGAGACCCAGTACTTC
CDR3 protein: CATSDLGTSPPETQYF

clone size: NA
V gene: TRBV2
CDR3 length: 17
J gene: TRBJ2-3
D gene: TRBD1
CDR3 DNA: TGTGCCAGCAGCGCGACAGGGGTTCGCGAGAGCACAGATACGCAGTATTTT
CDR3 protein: CASSATGVRESTDTQYF

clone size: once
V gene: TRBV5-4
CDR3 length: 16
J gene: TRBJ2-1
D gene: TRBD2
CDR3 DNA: TGTGCCAGCAGCTTGGCTAGCGGGAGGCGTGCCAATGAGCAGTTCTTC
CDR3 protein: CASSLASGRRANEQFF

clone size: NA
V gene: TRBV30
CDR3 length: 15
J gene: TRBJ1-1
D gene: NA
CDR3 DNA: TGTGCCTGGAGTGTCCCGTGGAAAAGACGGGATGAAGCTTTCTTT
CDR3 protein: CAWSVPWKRRDEAFF

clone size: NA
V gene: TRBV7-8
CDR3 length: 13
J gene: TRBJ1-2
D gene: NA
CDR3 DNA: TGTGCCAGCAGCCCTACAAGGAACTATGGCTACACCTTC
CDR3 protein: CASSPTRNYGYTF

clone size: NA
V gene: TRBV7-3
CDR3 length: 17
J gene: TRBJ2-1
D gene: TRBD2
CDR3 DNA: TGTGCCAGCAGCTTAGGTCTAGCGGGCTTCCCCTACAATGAGCAGTTCTTC
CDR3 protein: CASSLGLAGFPYNEQFF

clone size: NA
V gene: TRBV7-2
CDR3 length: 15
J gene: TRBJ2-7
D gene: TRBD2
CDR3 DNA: TGTGCCAGCAGCTTAGTTAGGTCGGGAGGCTACGAGCAGTACTTC
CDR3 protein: CASSLVRSGGYEQYF